This T cell receptor beta chain was identified in a study of Ad26.COV2.S vaccination and SARS-CoV-2 variants. Whole-study context: Ad26.COV2.S shots went into the muscle once or twice, 56 days apart. Study-wide results and limits: Researchers cautioned that TCR breadth and depth analyses may have underestimated total T cell responses. Marked by substantial breadth, spike-specific CD8+ and CD4+ T cell responses were reportedly seen after vaccination.

Concerning this clone itself: Antigen unknown.

Data came from immunoSEQ multiplex PCR; TCRdb stores just in-frame clones and leaves some out. Of about 420,000 clones in the sample, roughly 88% were seen once. The CDR3 has 16 amino acids. CDR1 is SEHNR and CDR2 is FQNEAQ in the germline V gene (reference sequence). Trimming took off 5 bases at V and 3 bases at J, with 19 bases between the two ends. Treatment specified: 15 to 20 received Ad26.COV2.S at low or high dose, single or two shots; about five received placebo; per-sample allocation not given. It was on day 63 after the first vaccine or placebo injection that samples were taken. Boston provided a donor who was an adult aged 18-55 years.

The sequences come from peripheral blood, collected in a trial of Ad26.COV2.S vaccine versus placebo. The sequence was collected from a person aged 18-65 years who received the Ad26.COV2.S COVID-19 vaccine or a placebo. V is TRBV7-9 and J is TRBJ1-2; D gene unclear. Written as DNA, the CDR3 is TGTGCCAGCAGCCCTAGTGGCGCAGACCCTGACTATGGCTACACCTTC. Translated, it gives CASSPSGADPDYGYTF.